These T cell receptor beta chains were read from a single sample in a study of Ad26.COV2.S vaccination and SARS-CoV-2 variants. Assay used: immunoSEQ multiplex PCR; TCRdb lists only in-frame clones, some missing. The sample consists of about 320,000 clones, around 84% of them appearing once. Specimen: peripheral blood, collected in a trial of Ad26.COV2.S vaccine versus placebo. All receptors derive from a person between 18 and 60 years old who received the Ad26.COV2.S COVID-19 vaccine or a placebo. Each CDR3 is given with its conserved first and last residue. Fields, in order: J gene, V gene, clone size, D gene, CDR3 protein, CDR3 DNA. The D gene is left open where the match is weak. Clone size, where shown, is once, few, many, or a class for clones that have expanded.

TRBJ2-5	TRBV6-6	.	.	CASSLRQSEETQYF	TGTGCCAGCAGCCTCAGACAGTCCGAAGAGACCCAGTACTTC
TRBJ2-3	TRBV7-2	once	.	CASSFGALDTQYF	TGTGCCAGCAGCTTCGGGGCATTAGATACGCAGTATTTT
TRBJ1-3	TRBV4-3	.	.	CASSPGHLSGNTIYF	TGCGCCAGCAGCCCCGGGCACCTCTCTGGAAACACCATATATTTT
TRBJ1-6	TRBV19	.	.	CASSIDFNSPLHF	TGTGCCAGTAGTATAGATTTTAATTCACCCCTCCACTTT
TRBJ1-3	TRBV9	.	.	CASKGAGNTIYF	TGTGCCAGCAAGGGGGCTGGAAACACCATATATTTT
TRBJ2-6	TRBV6-5	.	.	CASSYVGEGANVLTF	TGTGCCAGCAGTTACGTAGGGGAAGGGGCCAACGTCCTGACTTTC
TRBJ2-3	TRBV24-1	.	.	CATSDSQSPSTDTQYF	TGTGCCACCAGTGATTCCCAGTCTCCTAGCACAGATACGCAGTATTTT
TRBJ2-3	TRBV5-8	.	.	CASSLSGTDTQYF	TGTGCCAGCAGCTTATCAGGGACAGATACGCAGTATTTT
TRBJ2-2	TRBV5-1	.	TRBD2	CASSLEGLAGGELFF	TGCGCCAGCAGCTTGGAGGGGCTAGCGGGCGGGGAGCTGTTTTTT
TRBJ2-3	TRBV10-3	.	TRBD1	CAISARTGGPDTQYF	TGTGCCATCAGTGCCCGGACAGGGGGACCAGATACGCAGTATTTT
TRBJ2-5	TRBV2	.	TRBD2	CASNGGGVPGAQYF	TGTGCCAGCAATGGCGGGGGGGTCCCAGGGGCCCAGTACTTC
TRBJ2-6	TRBV19	.	.	CASTPVSGRGSGANVLTF	TGTGCCAGCACGCCCGTATCTGGGCGCGGCTCTGGGGCCAACGTCCTGACTTTC
TRBJ1-6	TRBV5-3	.	.	CARSLGVQGGNSPLHF	TGTGCCAGAAGCTTGGGGGTGCAGGGAGGAAATTCACCCCTCCACTTT
TRBJ1-5	TRBV6-5	.	.	CASSFDSHQPQHF	TGTGCCAGCAGTTTCGACAGTCATCAGCCCCAGCATTTT
TRBJ2-5	TRBV9	once	TRBD1	CASSEDRTSLETQYF	TGTGCCAGCAGCGAGGACAGGACTTCGTTGGAGACCCAGTACTTC
TRBJ2-1	TRBV5-1	.	TRBD1	CASSLPGTGNEQFF	TGCGCCAGCAGCTTGCCCGGGACAGGGAATGAGCAGTTCTTC
TRBJ1-1	TRBV18	.	TRBD1	CASSPRQGVSMNTEAFF	TGTGCCAGCTCACCCCGACAGGGGGTCTCTATGAACACTGAAGCTTTCTTT
TRBJ2-7	TRBV27	.	TRBD1	CASSLGGQAKYEQYF	TGTGCCAGCAGTTTAGGCGGACAGGCGAAGTACGAGCAGTACTTC
TRBJ1-1	TRBV7-9	.	.	CASSLRGLGSTEAFF	TGTGCCAGCAGCTTAAGAGGGCTCGGGAGCACTGAAGCTTTCTTT
TRBJ2-3	TRBV9	once	.	CASSVSSLDTQYF	TGTGCCAGCAGCGTATCTAGCCTGGATACGCAGTATTTT
TRBJ1-2	TRBV12-3/TRBV12-4	many	.	CASSIKRVDGYTF	TGTGCCAGCAGTATAAAAAGGGTGGATGGCTACACCTTC
TRBJ2-7	TRBV19	.	TRBD1	CASSAGTGRSYEQYF	TGTGCCAGTAGCGCCGGGACAGGTAGATCCTACGAGCAGTACTTC
TRBJ2-7	TRBV9	.	TRBD2	CASSPGGKTYEQYF	TGTGCCAGCAGCCCGGGGGGAAAAACCTACGAGCAGTACTTC
TRBJ2-7	TRBV5-1	.	.	CASSLVAGRTYEQYF	TGCGCCAGCAGCTTGGTCGCAGGGCGTACCTACGAGCAGTACTTC
TRBJ1-1	TRBV21-1	.	.	CASSSKRGPRGGNENTEAFF	TGTGCCAGCAGCAGTAAGAGGGGGCCCAGGGGAGGGAATGAGAACACTGAAGCTTTCTTT
TRBJ2-1	TRBV19	.	.	CASSIVRHNEQFF	TGTGCCAGTAGTATAGTCAGGCACAATGAGCAGTTCTTC
TRBJ2-3	TRBV25-1	.	.	CASSFGLEGVYF	TGTGCCAGCAGTTTTGGGCTAGAGGGTGTGTATTTT
TRBJ1-5	TRBV2	.	.	CASRVVREEPQHF	TGTGCCAGCAGGGTGGTCAGGGAAGAGCCCCAGCATTTT
TRBJ2-1	TRBV19	.	TRBD2	CASSFLAGGFNEQFF	TGTGCCAGTAGTTTTCTAGCGGGGGGATTCAATGAGCAGTTCTTC
TRBJ1-6	TRBV6-5	.	.	CASQNRPPYNSPLHF	TGTGCCAGCCAAAACAGGCCACCCTATAATTCACCCCTCCACTTT
TRBJ2-1	TRBV11-2	once	.	CASSLTGLLEQFF	TGTGCCAGCAGCTTAACTGGACTCCTAGAGCAGTTCTTC
TRBJ1-4	TRBV5-1	.	.	CASSATVLATNEKLFF	TGCGCCAGCAGCGCCACAGTTCTCGCAACTAATGAAAAACTGTTTTTT
TRBJ1-3	TRBV9	.	.	CASSVVGGPSSGNTIYF	TGTGCCAGCAGCGTAGTGGGGGGCCCTAGCTCTGGAAACACCATATATTTT
TRBJ1-3	TRBV13	.	.	CASSRSQLGGNTIYF	TGTGCCAGCAGCCGCTCCCAGCTGGGCGGAAACACCATATATTTT
TRBJ2-3	TRBV5-4	.	TRBD1	CASSPTGGTDTQYF	TGTGCCAGCAGCCCGACAGGGGGCACAGATACGCAGTATTTT
TRBJ2-3	TRBV6-5	.	.	CASRDMADTQYF	TGTGCCAGCAGAGACATGGCGGATACGCAGTATTTT
TRBJ2-7	TRBV18	.	.	CASSPLGRGRSSYEQYF	TGTGCCAGCTCACCACTTGGCAGGGGCCGTAGCTCCTACGAGCAGTACTTC
TRBJ1-2	TRBV27	once	.	CASRPVWARPYGYTF	TGTGCCAGCAGGCCCGTATGGGCTCGTCCCTATGGCTACACCTTC
TRBJ2-3	TRBV2	.	TRBD1	CASKRTGAVTDTQYF	TGTGCCAGCAAACGGACAGGGGCAGTCACAGATACGCAGTATTTT
TRBJ1-6	TRBV7-2	.	.	CASSLRAGFDPMDNSPLHF	TGTGCCAGCAGCTTACGGGCTGGGTTTGACCCAATGGATAATTCACCCCTCCACTTT
TRBJ1-1	TRBV5-1	.	.	CASSSVYTNTEAFF	TGCGCCAGCAGCTCCGTCTACACGAACACTGAAGCTTTCTTT
TRBJ1-3	TRBV4-3	.	.	CASSQDRGNTIYF	TGCGCCAGCAGCCAAGATAGAGGAAACACCATATATTTT
TRBJ1-2	TRBV10-3	once	TRBD1	CAITGGTGGSYGYTF	TGTGCCATCACTGGAGGGACAGGGGGGAGCTATGGCTACACCTTC
TRBJ1-2	TRBV25-1	.	.	CASTRDGYYGYTF	TGTGCCAGCACCCGGGACGGATATTATGGCTACACCTTC
TRBJ1-2	TRBV7-2	.	TRBD1	CASSLRSPGGVGGYTF	TGTGCCAGCAGCTTACGGTCCCCAGGGGGCGTGGGCGGCTACACCTTC
TRBJ1-6	TRBV6-5	.	.	CASSYSTAFNSPLHF	TGTGCCAGCAGTTATTCGACTGCTTTCAATTCACCCCTCCACTTT
TRBJ1-3	TRBV11-2	.	.	CASSRQVLGNTIYF	TGTGCCAGCAGTCGACAGGTTTTAGGAAACACCATATATTTT
TRBJ1-1	TRBV6-2/TRBV6-3	few	.	CASSLLPRQPWNTEAFF	TGTGCCAGCAGTTTACTCCCGAGACAGCCCTGGAACACTGAAGCTTTCTTT
TRBJ1-2	TRBV5-5	.	TRBD1	CASSQLRTGNYGYTF	TGTGCCAGCAGCCAGCTTCGGACAGGGAACTATGGCTACACCTTC
TRBJ1-2	TRBV6-1	.	.	CASSEAGAGNYGYTF	TGTGCCAGCAGTGAAGCGGGGGCAGGGAACTATGGCTACACCTTC
TRBJ2-2	TRBV12-3/TRBV12-4	.	.	CASSRKYTGELFF	TGTGCCAGCAGTCGGAAATACACCGGGGAGCTGTTTTTT
TRBJ2-1	TRBV4-2	once	.	CASSSIASSYNEQFF	TGTGCCAGCAGCTCTATAGCGAGCTCCTACAATGAGCAGTTCTTC
TRBJ2-1	TRBV4-2	.	TRBD2	CASSPELAGGPHHNEQFF	TGTGCCAGCAGCCCGGAACTAGCGGGGGGGCCCCATCACAATGAGCAGTTCTTC
TRBJ1-6	TRBV5-4	.	.	CASSLPNTNSYNSPLHF	TGTGCCAGCAGCCTTCCGAATACCAACTCCTATAATTCACCCCTCCACTTT
TRBJ1-6	TRBV27	.	.	CASSPRGSSPSSYNSPLHF	TGTGCCAGCAGTCCTCGTGGGAGCTCCCCTTCCTCCTATAATTCACCCCTCCACTTT
TRBJ1-2	TRBV5-1	.	TRBD1	CASSRDSNYGYTF	TGCGCCAGCAGTCGGGACAGCAACTATGGCTACACCTTC
TRBJ1-2	TRBV2	.	.	CASSVGGGYTF	TGTGCCAGCAGTGTCGGGGGTGGCTACACCTTC
TRBJ2-3	TRBV4-2	.	.	CASSQSLRGTDTQYF	TGTGCCAGCAGCCAATCACTTAGAGGTACAGATACGCAGTATTTT
TRBJ2-3	TRBV6-5	once	.	CASSYQGLATDTQYF	TGTGCCAGCAGTTACCAGGGTCTAGCCACAGATACGCAGTATTTT